This is a list of T cell receptor beta chains from one sample in a study of human T cells and chemical hapten exposure. Each CDR3 protein gets one entry after TCRdb re-called the RACE reads with MiXCR. The table has roughly 380,000 distinct CDR3 sequences, approximately 5.1% seen once. The input for sequencing was whole blood, taken in connection with sensitization to the hapten diphenylcyclopropenone (DPC). The receptors come from a woman in her forties or fifties with alopecia areata. Some clones in this sample may be carry-over from other donors' samples. Both conserved end residues are part of each CDR3. D genes are given only for firm matches. Size is stated for part of the rows, as once, few or many counts, or as a class when the clone is expanded.

cdr3_length: 14
d_call: -
clone_size: few
j_call: TRBJ2-1
v_call: TRBV5-1
cdr3_aa: CASSLANSFNEQFF
cdr3_nt: TGCGCCAGCAGCTTGGCTAACTCGTTCAATGAGCAGTTCTTC

cdr3_length: 12
d_call: TRBD2
clone_size: few
j_call: TRBJ2-1
v_call: TRBV29-1
cdr3_aa: CSVEDTSDEQFF
cdr3_nt: TGCAGCGTTGAAGATACTAGCGATGAGCAGTTCTTC

cdr3_length: 15
d_call: -
clone_size: few
j_call: TRBJ2-5
v_call: TRBV3-1
cdr3_aa: CASTADRAAGETQYF
cdr3_nt: TGTGCCAGCACTGCGGACAGGGCAGCGGGGGAGACCCAGTACTTC

cdr3_length: 16
d_call: TRBD1
clone_size: few
j_call: TRBJ2-5
v_call: TRBV7-8
cdr3_aa: CASSPSDRDIQETQYF
cdr3_nt: TGTGCCAGCAGCCCAAGCGACAGGGACATCCAAGAGACCCAGTACTTC

cdr3_length: 14
d_call: -
clone_size: many
j_call: TRBJ2-1
v_call: TRBV12-3/TRBV12-4
cdr3_aa: CASILRGSYNEQFF
cdr3_nt: TGTGCCAGCATTCTACGGGGGTCCTACAATGAGCAGTTCTTC

cdr3_length: 16
d_call: -
clone_size: -
j_call: TRBJ1-5
v_call: TRBV19
cdr3_aa: CASSIAASYSNQPQHF
cdr3_nt: TGTGCCAGTAGTATAGCAGCCAGCTATAGCAATCAGCCCCAGCATTTT

cdr3_length: 17
d_call: TRBD2
clone_size: many
j_call: TRBJ2-7
v_call: TRBV28
cdr3_aa: CASQPSGLAGGTYEQYF
cdr3_nt: TGTGCCAGCCAACCTTCGGGACTAGCGGGAGGCACCTACGAGCAGTACTTC

cdr3_length: 15
d_call: -
clone_size: many
j_call: TRBJ2-3
v_call: TRBV7-8
cdr3_aa: CASSPRLTTADTQYF
cdr3_nt: TGTGCCAGCAGCCCAAGGCTGACTACAGCAGATACGCAGTATTTT

cdr3_length: 14
d_call: -
clone_size: few
j_call: TRBJ2-7
v_call: TRBV5-5
cdr3_aa: CASSLEWRYYEQYF
cdr3_nt: TGTGCCAGCAGCTTGGAATGGCGCTACTACGAGCAGTACTTC

cdr3_length: 16
d_call: -
clone_size: few
j_call: TRBJ1-1
v_call: TRBV7-9
cdr3_aa: CASSLVGKGKNTEAFF
cdr3_nt: TGTGCCAGCAGCTTAGTAGGGAAGGGAAAGAACACTGAAGCTTTCTTT

cdr3_length: 16
d_call: -
clone_size: many
j_call: TRBJ2-5
v_call: TRBV28
cdr3_aa: CASRPSSAGEEETQYF
cdr3_nt: TGTGCCAGCAGGCCCTCGTCGGCAGGGGAGGAAGAGACCCAGTACTTC

cdr3_length: 15
d_call: -
clone_size: -
j_call: TRBJ2-1
v_call: TRBV25-1
cdr3_aa: CASSVGQGPYNEQFF
cdr3_nt: TGTGCCAGCAGTGTGGGCCAGGGGCCCTACAATGAGCAGTTCTTC

cdr3_length: 12
d_call: -
clone_size: -
j_call: TRBJ2-2
v_call: TRBV10-3
cdr3_aa: CANSGNTGELFF
cdr3_nt: TGTGCCAACTCAGGGAACACCGGGGAGCTGTTTTTT

cdr3_length: 18
d_call: TRBD2
clone_size: many
j_call: TRBJ2-1
v_call: TRBV12-3/TRBV12-4
cdr3_aa: CASSSSWGGAKPGDEQFF
cdr3_nt: TGTGCCAGCAGTTCAAGCTGGGGAGGGGCGAAACCGGGAGATGAGCAGTTCTTC

cdr3_length: 11
d_call: TRBD1
clone_size: -
j_call: TRBJ1-2
v_call: TRBV29-1
cdr3_aa: CSLRDSTGYTF
cdr3_nt: TGCAGCCTCCGGGACAGCACTGGCTACACCTTC

cdr3_length: 14
d_call: -
clone_size: many
j_call: TRBJ2-7
v_call: TRBV28
cdr3_aa: CASSPTGSIYEQYF
cdr3_nt: TGTGCCAGCAGCCCCACGGGGTCCATTTACGAGCAGTACTTC

cdr3_length: 15
d_call: -
clone_size: -
j_call: TRBJ1-2
v_call: TRBV7-8
cdr3_aa: CASSLASRADYGYTF
cdr3_nt: TGTGCCAGCAGCTTAGCATCCCGGGCCGACTATGGCTACACCTTC

cdr3_length: 14
d_call: -
clone_size: -
j_call: TRBJ1-4
v_call: TRBV12-3/TRBV12-4
cdr3_aa: CASSLSGVNEKLFF
cdr3_nt: TGTGCCAGCAGTTTGTCGGGGGTTAATGAAAAACTGTTTTTT

cdr3_length: 14
d_call: -
clone_size: many
j_call: TRBJ1-2
v_call: TRBV12-3/TRBV12-4
cdr3_aa: CASSLAGPANGYTF
cdr3_nt: TGTGCCAGCAGTTTAGCAGGACCGGCGAATGGCTACACCTTC

cdr3_length: 13
d_call: -
clone_size: many
j_call: TRBJ1-5
v_call: TRBV10-3
cdr3_aa: CAISAGAGQPQHF
cdr3_nt: TGTGCCATCAGTGCTGGGGCTGGGCAGCCCCAGCATTTT

cdr3_length: 13
d_call: -
clone_size: few
j_call: TRBJ1-1
v_call: TRBV20-1
cdr3_aa: CSAPYSRDTEAFF
cdr3_nt: TGCAGTGCGCCCTACTCCCGGGACACTGAAGCTTTCTTT

cdr3_length: 16
d_call: -
clone_size: -
j_call: TRBJ1-3
v_call: TRBV6-6
cdr3_aa: CASSRDRRVPGNTIYF
cdr3_nt: TGTGCCAGCAGCCGAGACAGGCGGGTCCCTGGAAACACCATATATTTT

cdr3_length: 13
d_call: -
clone_size: -
j_call: TRBJ1-1
v_call: TRBV21-1
cdr3_aa: CATLDRVNTEAFF
cdr3_nt: TGTGCCACCTTGGACAGGGTGAACACTGAAGCTTTCTTT

cdr3_length: 14
d_call: -
clone_size: many
j_call: TRBJ2-1
v_call: TRBV29-1
cdr3_aa: CSVATDLTYNEQFF
cdr3_nt: TGCAGCGTTGCCACCGACCTTACCTACAATGAGCAGTTCTTC

cdr3_length: 13
d_call: -
clone_size: few
j_call: TRBJ2-7
v_call: TRBV7-9
cdr3_aa: CASSPEFGYEQYF
cdr3_nt: TGTGCCAGCAGCCCGGAGTTCGGGTACGAGCAGTACTTC

cdr3_length: 13
d_call: TRBD2
clone_size: many
j_call: TRBJ2-3
v_call: TRBV10-1
cdr3_aa: CASSGTSTDTQYF
cdr3_nt: TGTGCCAGCAGCGGGACTAGCACAGATACGCAGTATTTT

cdr3_length: 13
d_call: TRBD1
clone_size: few
j_call: TRBJ1-4
v_call: TRBV30
cdr3_aa: CASGEGAEEKLFF
cdr3_nt: TGTGCCTCCGGGGAGGGGGCTGAAGAAAAACTGTTTTTT

cdr3_length: 15
d_call: TRBD2
clone_size: few
j_call: TRBJ2-7
v_call: TRBV20-1
cdr3_aa: CSARDPAGPAYEQYF
cdr3_nt: TGCAGTGCTAGAGATCCAGCGGGGCCGGCCTACGAGCAGTACTTC